What follows describes a single T cell receptor beta chain. There is no known antigen for this receptor. No base quality information exists; no much larger clone differs at one position. Genomic DNA was extracted from sorted cells for sequencing of the TCRbeta CDR3 region. TCRbeta CDR3 regions were sequenced using the immunoSEQ Assay. What TCRdb holds here is the immuneACCESS table cut down to in-frame rearrangements. Part of the clones is not present; checked against another copy, under half of the missing clones reflect an unresolved V gene, and the others are unexplained. In this sample the table shows about 61,000 clones, around 83% of which occur a single time. The top ten clones comprise roughly 1.2% of the sample. The sample belongs to a study of OX40 agonist ivuxolimab in advanced cancers. Broadly, across the study: Ivuxolimab, which targeted the costimulatory receptor OX40 (CD134), was an agonistic, fully human IgG2 monoclonal antibody. The monotherapy dose-escalation portion (N ≈ 50 patients) of the phase I ivuxolimab trial is reported in the paper. Peripheral TCRbeta sequencing was intended to test whether TCR sequence diversity was altered and clonal T-cell expansion was caused by ivuxolimab. Of the approximately 54 dose-escalation patients, hepatocellular carcinoma was present in approximately 20, melanoma in approximately 15, renal cell carcinoma in 9 and head and neck cancer in 9. Intravenous ivuxolimab was administered to patients every 2 weeks at six dose levels: 0.01, 0.1, 0.3, 1.5, 3 and 10 mg/kg. A male proportion of nearly 85% and a mean age of around 60 years, ranging from 23 to 79, were recorded for the dose-escalation cohort. Partial responses occurred in three dose-escalation patients: two with cutaneous melanoma and one with hepatocellular carcinoma. Prior anti-PD-1, anti-PD-L1 or anti-CTLA-4 therapy was permitted, and checkpoint inhibitors had been received by around 40% of dose-escalation patients.

General conclusions and limits of the study: In the 0.1-3.0 mg/kg groups, partial responders had among the lowest normalized peripheral clonal expansion, particularly in CD8+ T cells. Which antigens the clonally expanded peripheral T cells were specific for was not determined. After ivuxolimab, CD8+ T cells had more expanded clones than CD4+ T cells on average. At doses of 0.1 to 3.0 mg/kg, clonal expansion of both CD4+ and CD8+ blood T cells was observed from baseline to week 6. Low levels of normalized T-cell clonal expansion were also seen in some nonresponding patients.

Patients with autoimmune disease history or receiving systemic immunosuppression were excluded from the trial. In every dose cohort, peripheral blood was drawn for TCR sequencing at baseline, cycle 4 day 1, and cycle 7 day 1. Samples were obtained from an open-label, multicenter, first-in-human phase I dose-escalation trial of ivuxolimab. Adults with locally advanced or metastatic melanoma, renal cell, hepatocellular, or head and neck squamous cell carcinoma were enrolled in the trial. Before TCR sequencing, CD4+ T cells and CD8+ T cells from peripheral blood were sorted into separate populations. This TCR was sampled from an adult with an advanced solid tumor such as melanoma, head and neck, liver or kidney cancer. This specimen was CD4+ or CD8+ T cells sorted from blood, taken in a trial of the OX40 agonist ivuxolimab.

The DNA sequence is TGTGCCAGCAGCTTGGGGCTAGTGGGAAATGAGCAGTTCTTC. It translates to CASSLGLVGNEQFF. The chain is assembled from TRBV5-6 and TRBJ2-1; a confident D gene designation cannot be given. Inclusive of the bounding cysteine and phenylalanine, the CDR3 is 14 residues long. CDR3 DNA only is kept here, 42 bases in frame from base 1. The germline V gene gives CDR1 as SGHDT and CDR2 as YYEEEE. V is pared back by 0 bases and J by 7 bases, with 11 bases lying between the germline termini.